This T cell receptor (beta chain) stems from a study of neurological immune-mediated disorders. Over 200 million TCR-beta sequences (from 15-18 subjects) were yielded by each sequencing run. TCRdb itself ran the 5' RACE reads through MiXCR, one entry per CDR3 protein. The sample lists tens of thousands of distinct CDR3 sequences, roughly a sixth occurring once. For this clonotype: One base away lies a much larger clone, so this may be a sequencing read error.

Trimming stripped 3 bases from V and 5 bases from J, with 11 bases between. Germline V gene lookup returns CDR1 MNHEY and CDR2 SMNVEV (reference sequence). The CDR3 totals 14 residues. This receptor was identified in a woman in her thirties or forties in good health. The sequenced sample consisted of PBMCs. This chain joins TRBV27 and TRBJ1-5; unclear D gene. This chain's CDR3 is CASSLIGSDQPQHF. For the CDR3, the DNA is TGTGCCAGCAGTTTGATAGGCTCGGATCAGCCCCAGCATTTT.